This T cell receptor beta chain was observed in a study of blood T cell repertoires in COVID-19. Study context: T cells, B-cell-depleted T cells, or PBMCs supplied cDNA or gDNA.

The data were produced by immunoSEQ multiplex PCR, yet TCRdb's version contains in-frame clones alone and is incomplete. The sample includes about 270,000 clones, 83% of them seen just once. A single count supports this clone. The sequence was collected from a woman between 45 and 60 years old who had recovered from COVID-19. The sequencing input was peripheral blood.

For the CDR3, the DNA is TGTGCCAGCAGCGTGAGGGGACAGTTAAACACTGAAGCTTTCTTT. Its protein product is CASSVRGQLNTEAFF. The chain employs TRBV9 and TRBJ1-1; 7 bases are a match to TRBD1. Germline CDR1 SGDLS, CDR2 YYNGEE. The CDR3 extends over 15 amino acids. V was pared by 2 bases and J by 2 bases, with 6 bases of the junction left unmatched.